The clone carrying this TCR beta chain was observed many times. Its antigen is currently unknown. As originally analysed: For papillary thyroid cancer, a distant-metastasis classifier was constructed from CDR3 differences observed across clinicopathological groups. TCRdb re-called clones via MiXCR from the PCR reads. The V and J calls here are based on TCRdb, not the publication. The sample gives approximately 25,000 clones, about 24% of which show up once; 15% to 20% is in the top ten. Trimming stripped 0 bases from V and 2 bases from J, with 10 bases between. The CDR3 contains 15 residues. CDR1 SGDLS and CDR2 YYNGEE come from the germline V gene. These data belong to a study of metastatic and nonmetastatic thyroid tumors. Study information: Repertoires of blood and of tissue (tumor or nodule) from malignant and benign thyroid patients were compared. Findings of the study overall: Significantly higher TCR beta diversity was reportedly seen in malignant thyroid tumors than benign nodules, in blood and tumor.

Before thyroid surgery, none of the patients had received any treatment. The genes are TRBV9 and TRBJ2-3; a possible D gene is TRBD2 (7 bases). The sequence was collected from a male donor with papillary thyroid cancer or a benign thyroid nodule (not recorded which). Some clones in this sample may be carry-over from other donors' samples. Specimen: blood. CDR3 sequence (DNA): TGTGCCAGCAGCGTAGCGGGGGGCTCCACAGATACGCAGTATTTT. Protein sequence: CASSVAGGSTDTQYF.